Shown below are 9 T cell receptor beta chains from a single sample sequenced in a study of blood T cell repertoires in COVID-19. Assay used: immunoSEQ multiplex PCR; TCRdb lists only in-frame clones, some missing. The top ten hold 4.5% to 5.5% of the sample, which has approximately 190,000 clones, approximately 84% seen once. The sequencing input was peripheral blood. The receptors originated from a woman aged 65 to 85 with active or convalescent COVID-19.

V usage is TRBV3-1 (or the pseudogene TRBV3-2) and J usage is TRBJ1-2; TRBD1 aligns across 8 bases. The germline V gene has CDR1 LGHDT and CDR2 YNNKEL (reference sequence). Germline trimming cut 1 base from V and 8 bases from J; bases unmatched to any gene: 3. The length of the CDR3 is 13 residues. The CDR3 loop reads CASSQAGGGGYTF. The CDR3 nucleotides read TGTGCCAGCAGCCAAGCAGGGGGCGGGGGCTACACCTTC.

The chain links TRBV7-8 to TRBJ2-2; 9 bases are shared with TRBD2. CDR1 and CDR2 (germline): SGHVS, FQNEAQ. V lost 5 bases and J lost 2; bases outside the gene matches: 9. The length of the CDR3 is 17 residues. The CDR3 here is CASSPLRGLANTGELFF. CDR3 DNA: TGTGCCAGCAGCCCGCTCCGGGGACTAGCCAACACCGGGGAGCTGTTTTTT.

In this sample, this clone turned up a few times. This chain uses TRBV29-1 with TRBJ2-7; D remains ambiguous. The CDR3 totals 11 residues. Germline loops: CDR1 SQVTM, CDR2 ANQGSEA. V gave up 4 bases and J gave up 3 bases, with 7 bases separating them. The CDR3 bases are TGCAGCGTTGCAACTAACTACGAGCAGTACTTC. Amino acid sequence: CSVATNYEQYF.

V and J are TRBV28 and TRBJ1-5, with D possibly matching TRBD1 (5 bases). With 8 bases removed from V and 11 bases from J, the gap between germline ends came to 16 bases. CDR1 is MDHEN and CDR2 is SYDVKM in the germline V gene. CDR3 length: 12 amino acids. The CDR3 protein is CASLGGSGSQHF. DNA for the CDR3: TGTGCCAGCCTCGGGGGGTCGGGGTCCCAGCATTTT.

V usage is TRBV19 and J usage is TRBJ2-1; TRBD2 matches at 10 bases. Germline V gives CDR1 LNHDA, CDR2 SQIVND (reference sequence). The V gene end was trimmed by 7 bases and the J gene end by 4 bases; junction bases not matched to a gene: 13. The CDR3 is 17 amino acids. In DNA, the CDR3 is TGTGCCAGTATAAAAGAAGCGGGAGGGCCAGTATACAATGAGCAGTTCTTC. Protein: CASIKEAGGPVYNEQFF.

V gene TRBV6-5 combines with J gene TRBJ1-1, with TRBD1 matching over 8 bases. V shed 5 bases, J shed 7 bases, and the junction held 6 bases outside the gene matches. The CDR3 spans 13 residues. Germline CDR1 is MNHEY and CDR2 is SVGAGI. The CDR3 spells CASSTRTGSEAFF. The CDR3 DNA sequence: TGTGCCAGCAGTACCCGGACAGGGAGTGAAGCTTTCTTT.

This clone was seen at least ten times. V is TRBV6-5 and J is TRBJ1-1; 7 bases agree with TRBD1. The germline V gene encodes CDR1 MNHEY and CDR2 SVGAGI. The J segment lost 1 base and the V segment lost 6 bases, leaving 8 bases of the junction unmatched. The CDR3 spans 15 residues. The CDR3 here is CASRDEGQPNTEAFF. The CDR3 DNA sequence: TGTGCCAGCAGGGATGAGGGACAGCCGAACACTGAAGCTTTCTTT.

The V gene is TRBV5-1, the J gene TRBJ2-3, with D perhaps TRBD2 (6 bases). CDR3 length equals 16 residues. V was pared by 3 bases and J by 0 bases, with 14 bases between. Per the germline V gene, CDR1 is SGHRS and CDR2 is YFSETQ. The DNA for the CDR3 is TGCGCCAGCAGCTCTGGGCGGGGTACTAGCACAGATACGCAGTATTTT. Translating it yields CASSSGRGTSTDTQYF.

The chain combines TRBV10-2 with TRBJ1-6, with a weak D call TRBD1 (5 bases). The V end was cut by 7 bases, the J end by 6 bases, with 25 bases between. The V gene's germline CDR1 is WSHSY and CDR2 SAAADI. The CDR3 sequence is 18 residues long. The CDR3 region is CASIGGLTSYASNSPLHF. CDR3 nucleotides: TGCGCCAGCATCGGGGGGTTAACTTCCTATGCTTCTAATTCACCCCTCCACTTT.